Listed below are T cell receptor beta chains from one sample, sequenced in a study of sequential checkpoint blockade in melanoma. The repertoire was sequenced with immunoSEQ multiplex PCR; TCRdb's copy has only in-frame clones and lacks some. The sample records about 12,000 clones, approximately 27% being singletons. The specimen comprised tumor tissue (inferred from file names), sampled from a patient given nivolumab and ipilimumab in sequence. These TCRs come from a human donor with melanoma. Each CDR3 is given with its conserved first and last residue. D genes are given only for firm matches. Clone sizes are given selectively: once, few, many, or a class where the clone is expanded.

v_call	d_call	clone_size	j_call	cdr3_nt	cdr3_aa
TRBV14	-	medium-sized	TRBJ2-3	TGTGCCAGCAGCCAAATGAGTGGGGGGACCGCAGATACGCAGTATTTT	CASSQMSGGTADTQYF
TRBV19	TRBD1	once	TRBJ2-4	TGTGCCAGTAGTATAACGGGACAGGCCAAAAACATTCAGTACTTC	CASSITGQAKNIQYF
TRBV11-3	TRBD1	few	TRBJ1-2	TGTGCCAGCAGCTTATGGTCCCAGGGACAGGGACATGGCTACACCTTC	CASSLWSQGQGHGYTF
TRBV6-8	-	-	TRBJ2-2	TGTGCCAGCAGTTCCCCCTCGAGCGGGTCGAGAGGGACCGGGGAGCTGTTTTTT	CASSSPSSGSRGTGELFF
TRBV10-2	TRBD1	-	TRBJ1-2	TGCGCCAGCAGCAGACAGGGGGTAGACTATGGCTACACCTTC	CASSRQGVDYGYTF
TRBV23-1	TRBD1	-	TRBJ2-6	TGCGCCAGCAGTCCCCCCGGACAGGTTGTCTCTGGGGCCAACGTCCTGACTTTC	CASSPPGQVVSGANVLTF
TRBV5-1	-	-	TRBJ1-2	TGCGCCAGCAGCCAAGATCGCAACTCCTTCTGGAGATTTACCTTC	CASSQDRNSFWRFTF
TRBV19	TRBD1	-	TRBJ1-5	TGTGCCACCCAACCCCGCGGAGGGGGCGACGGCAATCAGCCCCAGCATTTT	CATQPRGGGDGNQPQHF
TRBV9	-	few	TRBJ1-5	TGTGCCAGCAGTGCGACAAGGCAGCCCCAGCATTTT	CASSATRQPQHF
TRBV5-1	TRBD1	-	TRBJ2-7	TGCGCCAGCAGCTTGGTCCTTGGGACAGCCTACGAGCAGTACTTC	CASSLVLGTAYEQYF
TRBV11-3	TRBD2	few	TRBJ2-3	TGTGCCAGCAGCCTAAGACTAGCGGGGGTATCCAGAGATACGCAGTATTTT	CASSLRLAGVSRDTQYF
TRBV28	TRBD2	-	TRBJ2-1	TGTGCCAGCAGTTCCCCTATGACGAGCGGGGGGCGGGGTGAGCAGTTCTTC	CASSSPMTSGGRGEQFF
TRBV9	-	-	TRBJ2-7	TGTGCCAGCAAGGGACAAAACTACGAGCAGTACTTC	CASKGQNYEQYF
TRBV11-3	-	few	TRBJ2-5	TGTGCCAGCAGCTTGGGGGAACAGGGAGGGGAGACCCAGTACTTC	CASSLGEQGGETQYF
TRBV10-2	-	few	TRBJ2-7	TGCGCCAGCAGTGAGTCGATGGGGGTGTCGTTCTACGAGCAGTACTTC	CASSESMGVSFYEQYF
TRBV9	-	few	TRBJ1-2	TGTGCCAGCAGTTTAGTCCGTTATGGCTACACCTTC	CASSLVRYGYTF
TRBV18	TRBD1	-	TRBJ2-2	TGTGCCAGCTCACCGCAGGGGGCTCACACCGGGGAGCTGTTTTTT	CASSPQGAHTGELFF
TRBV6-8	-	few	TRBJ2-2	TGTGCCACCTCAGGCCTCACCGGGGAGCTGTTTTTT	CATSGLTGELFF
TRBV6-8	-	-	TRBJ2-3	TGTGCCAGCAGTTACCGACAGACGGATACGCAGTATTTT	CASSYRQTDTQYF
TRBV5-1	TRBD1	-	TRBJ1-2	TGCGCCAGCAGCTTGGACCCCGGGACAGCGTATGGCTACACCTTC	CASSLDPGTAYGYTF
TRBV7-6	-	few	TRBJ2-3	TGTGCCAGCAGCTTAAACAGGTGGATGGATACGCAGTATTTT	CASSLNRWMDTQYF
TRBV10-2	TRBD1	-	TRBJ1-1	TGCGCCAGCAGTCAGGGACAGGGGCCGTCGGAAGCTTTCTTT	CASSQGQGPSEAFF
TRBV6-8	TRBD1	medium-sized	TRBJ2-1	TGTGCCAGCATGCCCGGGACAGGTCCCAATGAGCAGTTCTTC	CASMPGTGPNEQFF
TRBV10-3	TRBD1	few	TRBJ1-1	TGTGCCATCAGGCGTACAGGGGGCACTGAAGCTTTCTTT	CAIRRTGGTEAFF
TRBV14	-	few	TRBJ2-5	TGTGCCAGCAGCCAACGGAGAGGTAGCCAAGAGACCCAGTACTTC	CASSQRRGSQETQYF
TRBV6-8	-	few	TRBJ1-1	TGTGCCAGCAGCATACACTCTTCAAGACGCACTGAAGCTTTCTTT	CASSIHSSRRTEAFF
TRBV10-3	TRBD1	-	TRBJ2-5	TGTGCCATCAGTGAGTTGGGACAGGGGGAGACCCAGTACTTC	CAISELGQGETQYF
TRBV15	TRBD2	few	TRBJ2-2	TGTGCCACCAGCAGACCCCCGGCGGGACGGGGGGTGGGTCGGTACACCGGGGAGCTGTTTTTT	CATSRPPAGRGVGRYTGELFF
TRBV6-8	-	few	TRBJ2-3	TGTGCCAGCAGTTCCCCCGGGCGGGCAACGCAGTATTTT	CASSSPGRATQYF
TRBV6-1	TRBD2	few	TRBJ2-7	TGTGCCAGCAGTGAAGAATGGTGGTTAGGACTAGCGGGGTACGAGCAGTACTTC	CASSEEWWLGLAGYEQYF
TRBV11-3	-	many	TRBJ2-2	TGTGCCAGCAGCCCCGGGACGGAGAACACCGGGGAGCTGTTTTTT	CASSPGTENTGELFF
TRBV7-4	-	many	TRBJ2-2	TGTGCCAGCAGCTTAGGAGGGAACGGGGAGCTGTTTTTT	CASSLGGNGELFF
TRBV19	-	large	TRBJ1-6	TGTGCCAGTAGTGCGCGGGAGAGGGTGCCACCCCTCCACTTT	CASSARERVPPLHF
TRBV10-2	-	-	TRBJ1-1	TGCGCCAGCAGCCCCCTGGGCCGGGGCACTGAAGCTTTCTTT	CASSPLGRGTEAFF
TRBV5-1	-	-	TRBJ1-6	TGCGCCAGCAGCTTGGATCCCCAGGGAGAGGGTTCACCCCTCCACTTT	CASSLDPQGEGSPLHF
TRBV18	TRBD2	-	TRBJ2-1	TGTGCCAGCTCAATGGGACTAGCGGGGGGTTTTTACAATGAGCAGTTCTTC	CASSMGLAGGFYNEQFF
TRBV6-8	-	medium-sized	TRBJ1-4	TGTGCCAGCAGTTACAGGGCCGCAACTAATGAAAAACTGTTTTTT	CASSYRAATNEKLFF
TRBV5-1	-	-	TRBJ1-3	TGCGCCAGCAGCTCCTGGTGGTTGGGTTTTGGAAACACCATATATTTT	CASSSWWLGFGNTIYF
TRBV15	-	-	TRBJ2-7	TGTGCCACCAGCCCCCTTCGTCGAAGACTCCTCTCCTACGAGCAGTACTTC	CATSPLRRRLLSYEQYF
TRBV6-4	TRBD1	few	TRBJ1-5	TGTGCCAGCAGTTACTGGACAGGGACTAGCAATCAGCCCCAGCATTTT	CASSYWTGTSNQPQHF
TRBV7-7	-	-	TRBJ1-1	TGTGCCAGCAGCCCCCAAGTCGGGGGGCGGAACACTGAAGCTTTCTTT	CASSPQVGGRNTEAFF
TRBV11-3	-	many	TRBJ1-6	TGTGCCAGCAGCTCAACCCGGGACCCGGGTTCACCCCTCCACTTT	CASSSTRDPGSPLHF
TRBV6-8	TRBD2	few	TRBJ2-1	TGTGCCAGCAGTCCACTAGCGGGGGGAGGGAATGAGCAGTTCTTC	CASSPLAGGGNEQFF
TRBV19	TRBD1	few	TRBJ1-3	TGTGCCAGTACAGGGGGCGAGGCTGGAAACACCATATATTTT	CASTGGEAGNTIYF
TRBV6-8	-	few	TRBJ2-2	TGTGCCAGCAGTTACAGAGGGCGGTACACCGGGGAGCTGTTTTTT	CASSYRGRYTGELFF
TRBV28	TRBD1	few	TRBJ2-7	TGTGCCAGCGGACTTACAGGGGGCTCCTACGAGCAGTACTTC	CASGLTGGSYEQYF
TRBV19	TRBD1	few	TRBJ1-3	TGTGCCAGTAGTATTATTACAGGGGGCCTGTCGGGAAACACCATATATTTT	CASSIITGGLSGNTIYF
TRBV29-1	TRBD2	-	TRBJ2-5	TGCAGCGCCCGACAGTCTCGGGGGGTGGCCCAGTACTTC	CSARQSRGVAQYF
TRBV11-1	-	few	TRBJ2-2	TGTGCCAGCAGCTTAGGGCCATTGAACACCGGGGAGCTGTTTTTT	CASSLGPLNTGELFF
TRBV18	-	few	TRBJ2-7	TGTGCCAGCGGGGGTCGGGGGTCCTACGAGCAGTACTTC	CASGGRGSYEQYF
TRBV7-6	TRBD2	few	TRBJ2-7	TGTGCCAGCAGCTTACTAGCGGGGGGTTTCTCCTACGAGCAGTACTTC	CASSLLAGGFSYEQYF
TRBV6-8	-	few	TRBJ1-5	TGTGCCAGCGCTAACCGCCCTGGGGGTAGCAATCAGCCCCAGCATTTT	CASANRPGGSNQPQHF
TRBV6-1	TRBD2	few	TRBJ2-5	TGTGCCATCAGTGAAGGCCCAAACGGACTAGTGGGGGAGACCCAGTACTTC	CAISEGPNGLVGETQYF
TRBV28	-	-	TRBJ2-7	TGTGCCAGCAGTTCTTTTCACCCCTGGACCGGTTACTCCTACGAGCAGTACTTC	CASSSFHPWTGYSYEQYF
TRBV18	-	once	TRBJ1-1	TGTGCCAGCTCACCACGGGCAGACACTGAAGCTTTCTTT	CASSPRADTEAFF